A selection of T cell receptor beta chains follows, all from one sample in a study of CD8 T cells in Susac syndrome. From the immunoSEQ multiplex PCR reads, TCRdb called clonotypes with MiXCR, one entry per CDR3 protein. The data show roughly 150,000 distinct CDR3 sequences, just under 95% seen once. Material: CD4+ T cells from PBMCs. The receptors stem from a human donor in good health. Both conserved end residues are part of each CDR3. The D gene is left open where the match is weak.

D gene | J gene | V gene | CDR3 protein
- | TRBJ2-2 | TRBV9 | CASSGLNTGELFF
TRBD1 | TRBJ1-2 | TRBV6-5 | CASRLGRTGAPNYGYTF
- | TRBJ2-1 | TRBV9 | CASSPQAIASSYNEQFF
- | TRBJ2-2 | TRBV7-3 | CASSLTGGALSGELFF
- | TRBJ2-3 | TRBV29-1 | CSVGGATDTQYF
TRBD1 | TRBJ2-1 | TRBV28 | CASSSRQGVLGEQFF
- | TRBJ1-6 | TRBV19 | CASKTAGLINSPLHF
TRBD2 | TRBJ2-7 | TRBV7-2 | CASSPGIAGSEQYF
- | TRBJ2-1 | TRBV7-8 | CASSLRVDSYNEQFF
- | TRBJ2-2 | TRBV7-2 | CASSLVVGELFF
- | TRBJ1-2 | TRBV20-1 | CSAREWGYGYTF
TRBD1 | TRBJ1-2 | TRBV3-1 | CASSRPGTAENGYTF
- | TRBJ2-2 | TRBV6-5 | CASRAPNTGELFF
TRBD1 | TRBJ1-4 | TRBV29-1 | CSVGRQGEGKLFF
- | TRBJ2-4 | TRBV29-1 | CSVEVSNENIQYF
- | TRBJ2-1 | TRBV20-1 | CSAEDLDRILSSYNEQFF
- | TRBJ2-7 | TRBV12-5 | CASGLTDFSYEQYF
- | TRBJ2-2 | TRBV9 | CASSVKNTGELFF
- | TRBJ1-4 | TRBV6-1 | CASSEGQGGTNEKLFF
TRBD2 | TRBJ2-3 | TRBV3-1 | CASSQHSGRTDTQYF
- | TRBJ2-5 | TRBV20-1 | CSASPGGETSGTQYF
- | TRBJ2-3 | TRBV5-4 | CASSRGVGAGTDTQYF
- | TRBJ2-7 | TRBV13 | CASRTWQGHEQYF
TRBD1 | TRBJ1-2 | TRBV19 | CASRDIDRDYGYTF
- | TRBJ2-5 | TRBV5-1 | CASSLDPGQATQYF
- | TRBJ1-1 | TRBV29-1 | CSVEKGRNTEAFF
- | TRBJ1-1 | TRBV3-1 | CASSPPAGKAFF
TRBD2 | TRBJ2-7 | TRBV6-1 | CASNLAGAYEQYF
TRBD1 | TRBJ2-2 | TRBV6-6 | CASSYFQGASNGELFF
- | TRBJ1-5 | TRBV28 | CASILGTTGGPQHF
- | TRBJ2-3 | TRBV29-1 | CSVEGVTDTQYF
TRBD1 | TRBJ2-1 | TRBV10-3 | CAISGYTGANEQFF
- | TRBJ1-1 | TRBV12-3/TRBV12-4 | CASSLGGRLAFF
- | TRBJ1-3 | TRBV29-1 | CSAATDSGNTIYF
TRBD1 | TRBJ2-1 | TRBV7-3 | CASSLTGQGFNEQFF
- | TRBJ2-3 | TRBV9 | CASSVSRERRTDTQYF
- | TRBJ1-5 | TRBV12-3/TRBV12-4 | CANQTGGNQPQHF
TRBD1 | TRBJ1-5 | TRBV20-1 | CSASQGAGNQPQHF
TRBD1 | TRBJ1-1 | TRBV12-3/TRBV12-4 | CASSPHRGNTEAFF
- | TRBJ1-2 | TRBV14 | CASSQGGPAYGYTF
- | TRBJ1-5 | TRBV12-3/TRBV12-4 | CASTQGRRNQPQHF
TRBD1 | TRBJ1-6 | TRBV20-1 | CSATGTGGPNSPLHF
- | TRBJ2-6 | TRBV6-2/TRBV6-3 | CASSYLDYLGVLTF
- | TRBJ1-1 | TRBV5-4 | CASSLESRDTEAFF
- | TRBJ2-2 | TRBV5-1 | CAGLRGDTGELFF
- | TRBJ2-5 | TRBV7-3 | CASSYAGTPQETQYF
- | TRBJ2-7 | TRBV6-2/TRBV6-3 | CASTPYRGSYEQYF
- | TRBJ2-7 | TRBV12-5 | CASGLVPSPRVIYEQYF
TRBD1 | TRBJ1-1 | TRBV5-4 | CASSPRIGTGGGNTEAFF
TRBD2 | TRBJ2-5 | TRBV20-1 | CSARDPGLAATGTQYF
- | TRBJ1-6 | TRBV6-1 | CASTPTGRTGGYNSPLHF
TRBD1 | TRBJ2-6 | TRBV7-3 | CASSSGTGDYSGANVLTF
- | TRBJ1-2 | TRBV29-1 | CSVNPQGSISRGYTF
- | TRBJ2-3 | TRBV7-9 | CASSLGQRTDTQYF
- | TRBJ2-1 | TRBV2 | CASSVPRGGSSYNEQFF
- | TRBJ2-3 | TRBV12-3/TRBV12-4 | CASSWERPSTDTQYF
- | TRBJ1-6 | TRBV6-5 | CASSYSRDFNSPLHF
TRBD1 | TRBJ1-3 | TRBV9 | CASSKTGTGGSGNTIYF
- | TRBJ2-7 | TRBV18 | CASSPAGGSSYEQYF